These 10 T cell receptor beta chains share one sample of origin, sequenced in a study of blood T cell repertoires in COVID-19. TCRdb's copy holds only in-frame clones and misses some; the assay was immunoSEQ multiplex PCR. The sample yields around 300,000 clones, around 86% seen once. Source material: PBMCs or T cells enriched from blood (not recorded which). The receptors come from a woman in her thirties or forties who had recovered from COVID-19.

CDR3: CASSIDSGEKLFF. The CDR3 DNA follows: TGTGCCAGTAGTATTGACAGTGGGGAAAAACTGTTTTTT. The rearrangement joins TRBV19 to TRBJ1-4, with TRBD1 as a possible D gene (5 bases). The CDR3 loop spans 13 amino acids. CDR1 and CDR2 from the germline V gene are LNHDA and SQIVND (reference sequence). The V and J ends lost 3 bases and 8 bases respectively, with 10 bases between them.

This clone is a singleton in its sample. The CDR3 nucleotides are TGCGCCAGCAGCCAAGCGCCTAGCGGGAGTATTCATGAGCAGTTCTTC. Encoded protein: CASSQAPSGSIHEQFF. The rearrangement joins TRBV4-1 to TRBJ2-1; 10 bases fit TRBD2. The CDR3 runs 16 residues. Germline V gene sequence: CDR1 MGHRA, CDR2 YSYEKL. V gave up 1 base and J gave up 8 bases; unmatched junction bases: 8.

The chain couples TRBV6-5 to TRBJ2-1; 9 nucleotides agree with TRBD1. Germline CDR1 and CDR2: MNHEY and SVGAGI. Germline trimming cut 4 bases from V and 5 bases from J; bases unmatched to any gene: 6. The CDR3 has 15 amino acids. CDR3 loop: CASSSWDREHNEQFF. The CDR3 nucleotides are TGTGCCAGCAGTTCCTGGGACAGGGAGCACAATGAGCAGTTCTTC.

This chain links TRBV5-4 with TRBJ1-2, with 11 positions matching TRBD1. CDR1 and CDR2 from the germline V gene are SGHNT and YYREEE (reference sequence). This CDR3 has 13 residues. Losses at the gene ends were 7 bases for V and 8 bases for J; bases not matched to a gene: 7. The CDR3 here is CASLGQGAQGYTF. In DNA form, the CDR3 reads TGTGCCAGCTTAGGACAGGGGGCGCAGGGCTACACCTTC.

In its sample, this clone was seen once. The rearrangement joins TRBV10-3 to TRBJ2-1; TRBD1 aligns across 9 bases. This CDR3 contains 15 residues. J lost 3 bases, V lost 4 bases, and 4 bases had no gene match. From germline, CDR1 is ENHRY and CDR2 SYGVKD. The CDR3 protein is CAISGTGVLYNEQFF. CDR3 DNA: TGTGCCATCAGTGGGACAGGGGTCCTCTACAATGAGCAGTTCTTC.

The J gene is TRBJ2-2, the V gene TRBV7-9; tentatively, D is TRBD1 (5 bases). The CDR3 runs to 14 residues. CDR1 and CDR2 from the germline V gene are SEHNR and FQNEAQ (reference sequence). V lost 4 bases to trimming and J lost 4 bases, with 10 bases between them. In DNA, the CDR3 is TGTGCCAGCAGCTCCTTGCAGGGCACCGGGGAGCTGTTTTTT. This sequence encodes CASSSLQGTGELFF.

The chain is built from TRBV19 and TRBJ2-5, with 7 bases lining up with TRBD1. The V segment lost 0 bases and the J segment 3 bases; nucleotides outside the gene matches: 4. The CDR3 totals 15 residues. The germline CDR1 and CDR2 sequences are LNHDA and SQIVND (reference sequence). The CDR3 protein is CASSIDRTGEETQYF. The CDR3 nucleotides read TGTGCCAGTAGTATAGATCGTACAGGGGAAGAGACCCAGTACTTC.

The J gene is TRBJ1-5, the V gene TRBV30; 7 positions match TRBD1. The CDR3 loop spans 15 amino acids. After removal of 0 bases from V and 0 bases from J, the junction contained 2 bases not matched to a gene. Germline-derived CDR1 and CDR2 are GTSNPN and SVGIG (reference sequence). CDR3: CAWSVQGLSNQPQHF. The CDR3 coding sequence is TGTGCCTGGAGTGTACAGGGGCTTAGCAATCAGCCCCAGCATTTT.

The chain recombines TRBV4-2 with TRBJ1-1; 9 nucleotides align to TRBD1. V gave up 5 bases and J gave up 6 bases; unmatched junction bases: 10. Germline-derived CDR1 and CDR2 are LGHNA and YNFKEQ. This CDR3 has 15 residues. CDR3 in DNA: TGTGCCAGCAGCACCCAACAGGGGGCGGGGGCTGAAGCTTTCTTT. This translates into CASSTQQGAGAEAFF.

This clone was counted only a few times. As the CDR3 is not closed by the conserved phenylalanine or tryptophan, this likely results from a read error. It is unclear where the CDR3 begins or ends on the DNA, so no DNA is shown, and the CDR3 is as TCRdb lists it. This chain joins TRBV11-2 and TRBJ1-1; the D call of TRBD1 is as the table states it, not checked on the DNA. The V gene's germline CDR1 is SGHAT and CDR2 FQNNGV. With termini counted, the CDR3 has 11 amino acids. Here the CDR3 reads CASSRIQGAWV.